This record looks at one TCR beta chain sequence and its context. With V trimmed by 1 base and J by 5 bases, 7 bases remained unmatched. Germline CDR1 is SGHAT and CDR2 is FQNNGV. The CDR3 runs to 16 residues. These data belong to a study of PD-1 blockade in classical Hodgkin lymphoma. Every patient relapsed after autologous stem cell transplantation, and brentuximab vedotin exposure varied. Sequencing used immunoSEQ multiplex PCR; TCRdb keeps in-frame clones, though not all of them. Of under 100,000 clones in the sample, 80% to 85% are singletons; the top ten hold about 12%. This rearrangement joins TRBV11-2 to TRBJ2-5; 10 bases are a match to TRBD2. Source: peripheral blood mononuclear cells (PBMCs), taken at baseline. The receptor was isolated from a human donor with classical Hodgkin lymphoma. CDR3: CASSLALAGDFETQYF. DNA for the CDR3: TGTGCCAGCAGCTTAGCGCTAGCGGGAGATTTCGAGACCCAGTACTTC.